Shown below are 20 T cell receptor beta chains from a single sample sequenced in a study of shared clonotypes between healthy human individuals. Clones were sequenced by immunoSEQ multiplex PCR, and TCRdb holds only the in-frame ones, with some missing. The table has some 2.1 million clones, just under 95% seen once; the top ten hold roughly 1%. CD8 cells regarded as naive lacked CD45RO, were positively chosen for CCR7, and omitted terminally differentiated effector memory CD45RA+ cells. The material sequenced was naive CD8+ T cells sorted from blood. These TCRs come from a man between 18 and 29 years old in good health.

The chain links TRBV7-8 to TRBJ2-7; D gene unclear. This CDR3 comprises 12 residues. Germline V lookup: CDR1 SGHVS, CDR2 FQNEAQ. V was cut by 5 bases and J by 6 bases, with 11 bases left in between. CDR3 sequence reads: CASSQESSEQYF. In DNA, the CDR3 is TGTGCCAGCAGCCAGGAGAGTAGCGAGCAGTACTTC. Variable domain in full (rest from reference TRBV7-8 and TRBJ2-7): GAGVSQSPRYKVAKRGQDVALRCDPISGHVSLFWYQQALGQGPEFLTYFQNEAQLDKSGLPSDRFFAERPEGSVSTLKIQRTQQEDSAVYLCASSQESSEQYFGPGTRLTVT.

This rearrangement joins TRBV11-2 to TRBJ1-6, with D tentatively TRBD1 (5 bases). Trimming stripped 0 bases from V and 7 bases from J, with 13 bases between. The CDR3 runs 16 residues. Per the germline V gene, CDR1 is SGHAT and CDR2 is FQNNGV. Here the CDR3 DNA reads TGTGCCAGCAGCTTAGATTCTCAGGGAAACAATTCACCCCTCCACTTT. This codes for CASSLDSQGNNSPLHF.

As concerns this clone: In the same sample, other DNA sequences code for this CDR3. This rearrangement joins TRBV19 to TRBJ2-7; D is unclear. Per germline, CDR1 LNHDA and CDR2 SQIVND (reference sequence). Trimming stripped 1 base from V and 2 bases from J, with 9 bases between. CDR3 length: 14 amino acids. The DNA of the CDR3 is TGTGCCAGTAGTATAGTAGGGCAGACCTACGAGCAGTACTTC. This encodes CASSIVGQTYEQYF.

The rearrangement uses TRBV30 and TRBJ1-1; no firm D call. Trimming shortened V by 0 bases and J by 0 bases, and 11 bases separated the two germline ends. Germline V gene lookup returns CDR1 GTSNPN and CDR2 SVGIG (reference sequence). The CDR3 consists of 15 residues. The CDR3 spells CAWSVGSGMNTEAFF. The CDR3 DNA sequence: TGTGCCTGGAGTGTTGGGAGCGGAATGAACACTGAAGCTTTCTTT.

A note on this clone: In the same sample, other DNA sequences code for this CDR3. The CDR3 loop is CASSLRGDTQYF. CDR3 sequence (DNA): TGTGCCAGCAGCTTAAGAGGGGATACGCAGTATTTT. The genes are TRBV27 and TRBJ2-3; D may be TRBD2 (5 bases). Deletions cut 6 bases from V and 6 bases from J, with 10 bases between. Germline CDR1 MNHEY, CDR2 SMNVEV (reference sequence). The CDR3 is 12 residues long.

The J gene is TRBJ2-1, the V gene TRBV19; 9 nucleotides agree with TRBD1. The CDR3 totals 14 residues. V trimming: 4 bases; J trimming: 8 bases; junction bases outside the gene matches: 6. CDR1 is LNHDA and CDR2 is SQIVND in the germline V gene (reference sequence). The CDR3, as DNA: TGTGCCAGTAGTAATACAGGGGGCCGCGATGAGCAGTTCTTC. This sequence encodes CASSNTGGRDEQFF.

The rearrangement links TRBV5-1 to TRBJ2-1; D call uncertain. The CDR3 loop spans 15 amino acids. The germline V gene encodes CDR1 SGHRS and CDR2 YFSETQ. V lost 1 base, J lost 2 bases, and 10 bases lay in between. CDR3 sequence reads: CASSLNMRTYNEQFF. CDR3 nucleotide sequence: TGCGCCAGCAGCTTGAATATGCGAACCTACAATGAGCAGTTCTTC.

The rearrangement links TRBV7-2 to TRBJ2-6; no definite D call. Germline lookup yields CDR1 SGHTA and CDR2 FQGNSA. The CDR3 sequence is 16 residues long. Deletions cut 8 bases from V and 3 bases from J, with 17 bases between. The CDR3 here is CASVPGPGGGANVLTF. CDR3 coding DNA: TGTGCCAGCGTCCCGGGCCCCGGCGGTGGGGCCAACGTCCTGACTTTC.

The chain carries TRBV11-2 and TRBJ2-5, with 10 bases fitting TRBD2. Germline V gives CDR1 SGHAT, CDR2 FQNNGV. V was pared by 0 bases and J by 13 bases, with 2 bases of the junction left unmatched. This CDR3 contains 12 residues. CDR3 nucleotides: TGTGCCAGCAGCTTAGATTTAGCGGGAGGGTACTTC. Translating gives CASSLDLAGGYF.

This clone was seen repeatedly, ten times or more. Other nucleotide sequences in the sample specify the same CDR3. The CDR3: CAWSPDRVNQPQHF. The CDR3 DNA reads TGTGCCTGGAGCCCGGACAGGGTAAATCAGCCCCAGCATTTT. V and J are TRBV30 and TRBJ1-5, with 8 positions matching TRBD1. The CDR3 spans 14 residues. Per germline, CDR1 GTSNPN and CDR2 SVGIG (reference sequence). Trimming cost V 3 bases and J 4 bases; bases outside gene matches: 5.

This clone was detected once. The J gene is TRBJ2-3, the V gene TRBV11-2; D might be TRBD1 (6 bases). There are 16 residues in the CDR3. Germline V lookup: CDR1 SGHAT, CDR2 FQNNGV. V lost 5 bases, J lost 1 base, and 16 bases lay in between. CDR3 amino acids: CASSAPEWGRTDTQYF. The CDR3, as DNA: TGTGCCAGCAGCGCTCCCGAGTGGGGGCGCACAGATACGCAGTATTTT.

This clone was counted a single time. The chain carries TRBV4-1 and TRBJ2-3, with 7 positions matching TRBD2. Germline lookup yields CDR1 MGHRA and CDR2 YSYEKL. The CDR3 totals 15 residues. V lost 0 bases and J lost 6; bases outside the gene matches: 6. The CDR3 nucleotides are TGCGCCAGCAGCCAAGATAGCGGGCTTGGGGATACGCAGTATTTT. Encoded protein: CASSQDSGLGDTQYF.

This clone has ten or more counts. The gene calls are TRBV29-1 and TRBJ1-1; D possibly corresponds to TRBD1 (5 bases). This CDR3 is 11 amino acids long. Per germline, CDR1 SQVTM and CDR2 ANQGSEA. CDR3 DNA sequence: TGCGCGATGGGGGGGGTCACTGAAGCTTTCTTT. It translates to CAMGGVTEAFF.

Turning to this clone: The same CDR3 is also encoded by other DNA sequences in this sample. The chain is built from TRBV27 and TRBJ2-7, with 7 nucleotides matching TRBD1. The V gene end was trimmed by 5 bases and the J gene end by 2 bases; junction bases not matched to a gene: 3. This CDR3 is 13 amino acids long. The V gene's germline CDR1 is MNHEY and CDR2 SMNVEV (reference sequence). The CDR3 loop is CASSLGQTYEQYF. The CDR3 DNA is TGTGCCAGCAGTCTGGGACAGACCTACGAGCAGTACTTC.

V gene TRBV10-3 combines with J gene TRBJ1-1; weak D call: TRBD1 (6 bases). The germline V and J ends were trimmed by 2 bases and 6 bases, with 10 bases remaining between them. The CDR3 has 13 amino acids. Germline V gene lookup returns CDR1 ENHRY and CDR2 SYGVKD. The chain's CDR3 is CAISEETGPEAFF. CDR3 sequence (DNA): TGTGCCATCAGTGAGGAGACAGGCCCTGAAGCTTTCTTT.

This clone is a singleton in its sample. The chain recombines TRBV5-1 with TRBJ2-3, with D possibly matching TRBD2 (5 bases). V was pared by 0 bases and J by 0 bases, with 11 bases between. The V gene's germline CDR1 is SGHRS and CDR2 YFSETQ. The CDR3 runs to 16 residues. In DNA form, the CDR3 reads TGCGCCAGCAGCTTGGCCCGAGCGGCTAGCACAGATACGCAGTATTTT. Translating gives CASSLARAASTDTQYF.

The chain uses TRBV9 and TRBJ1-4; D is unclear. The germline gives CDR1 SGDLS, CDR2 YYNGEE. CDR3 length: 14 residues. V was trimmed by 3 bases and J by 8 bases, leaving 14 bases between them. The CDR3, as DNA: TGTGCCAGCAGCGCATACGGGGTGGAAGAAAAACTGTTTTTT. This sequence encodes CASSAYGVEEKLFF.

J is TRBJ2-5 and V is TRBV5-6; D gene uncertain. The germline V gene encodes CDR1 SGHDT and CDR2 YYEEEE. This CDR3 has 10 residues. The V gene lost 4 bases and the J gene lost 7 bases, with 5 bases spanning the gap. CDR3 nucleotides: TGTGCCAGCAGCCGCCCGACCCAGTACTTC. Its translation: CASSRPTQYF.

The chain is built from TRBV2 and TRBJ1-4, with 7 bases matching TRBD1. The CDR3 extends over 16 amino acids. The V gene's germline CDR1 is SNHLY and CDR2 FYNNEI. The J segment lost 0 bases and the V segment lost 5 bases, leaving 6 bases of the junction unmatched. Here the CDR3 reads CASSYDRDATNEKLFF. The CDR3, as DNA: TGTGCCAGCAGTTATGACAGGGATGCAACTAATGAAAAACTGTTTTTT.

The chain couples TRBV28 to TRBJ2-5, with TRBD2 as a possible D gene (5 bases). V lost 4 bases and J lost 3, with 12 bases in between. Germline V gives CDR1 MDHEN, CDR2 SYDVKM. The CDR3 loop spans 14 amino acids. CDR3 amino acids: CASSWFGEKETQYF. Written as DNA, the CDR3 is TGTGCCAGCAGTTGGTTCGGGGAAAAAGAGACCCAGTACTTC.